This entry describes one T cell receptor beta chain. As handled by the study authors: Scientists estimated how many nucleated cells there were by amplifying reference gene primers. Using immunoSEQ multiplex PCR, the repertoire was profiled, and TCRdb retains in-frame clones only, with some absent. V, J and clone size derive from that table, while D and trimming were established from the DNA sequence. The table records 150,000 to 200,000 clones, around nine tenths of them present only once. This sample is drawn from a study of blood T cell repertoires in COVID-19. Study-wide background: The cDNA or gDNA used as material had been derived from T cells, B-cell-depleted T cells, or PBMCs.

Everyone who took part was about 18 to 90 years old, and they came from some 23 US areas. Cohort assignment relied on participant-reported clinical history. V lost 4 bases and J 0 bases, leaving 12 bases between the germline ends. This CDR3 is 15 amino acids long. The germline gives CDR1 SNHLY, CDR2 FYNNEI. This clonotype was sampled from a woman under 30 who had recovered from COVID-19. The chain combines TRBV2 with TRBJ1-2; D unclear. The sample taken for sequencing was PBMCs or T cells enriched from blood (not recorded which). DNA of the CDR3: TGTGCCAGCAGTGTTGACATGACCACTAACTATGGCTACACCTTC. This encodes CASSVDMTTNYGYTF.